The 16 T cell receptor beta chains reported below all come from one sample, sequenced in a study of technical replicates of blood from a handful of donors. This table comes from immunoSEQ multiplex PCR, and its TCRdb copy is limited to in-frame clones, with some not included. In the table there are about 83,000 clones, roughly nine tenths of which are singletons. The material sequenced was T cells isolated from PBMCs. These receptors all stem from a human donor in good health.

CDR3 bases: TGCGCCAGCAGCGTCGGGACAGGTGGAAACACCATATATTTT. It codes for CASSVGTGGNTIYF. V usage is TRBV5-1 and J usage is TRBJ1-3, with 8 bases matching TRBD1. J gave up 3 bases and V 4 bases, and 3 bases lay outside the gene matches. This CDR3 is built from 14 residues. Germline loops: CDR1 SGHRS, CDR2 YFSETQ.

The chain links TRBV23-1 to TRBJ1-1; D is ambiguous. TRBV23-1 is an open reading frame whose function is uncertain. V lost 0 bases and J 0 bases, leaving 20 bases between the germline ends. There are 19 residues in the CDR3. The CDR3 loop reads CASSQSTPLSHLMNTEAFF. In DNA form, the CDR3 reads TGCGCCAGCAGTCAATCGACTCCCCTGTCCCATTTAATGAACACTGAAGCTTTCTTT.

This chain links TRBV2 with TRBJ1-1; D is perhaps TRBD1 (6 bases). Germline V gene data show CDR1 as SNHLY and CDR2 as FYNNEI. The CDR3 runs to 13 residues. The V end lost 5 bases, the J end lost 4 bases, and 11 bases lay between the germline ends. The CDR3 DNA reads TGTGCCAGCAGTCTACAGGGTCCCACTGAAGCTTTCTTT. Protein product: CASSLQGPTEAFF.

The rearrangement uses TRBV6-1 and TRBJ2-1; D is possibly TRBD1 (5 bases). The germline V gene has CDR1 MNHNS and CDR2 SASEGT. Trimming left V 6 bases short and J 7 bases short, with 16 bases between. The CDR3 loop spans 14 amino acids. CDR3 in DNA: TGTGCCAGCAGCTCCTTGACAGCCCTGAATGAGCAGTTCTTC. It encodes CASSSLTALNEQFF.

V usage is TRBV7-9 and J usage is TRBJ2-3; D gene uncertain. The CDR3 length is 14 residues. Trimming stripped 5 bases from V and 5 bases from J, with 14 bases between. CDR1 is SEHNR and CDR2 is FQNEAQ in the germline V gene (reference sequence). This chain's CDR3 is CASSPRVGLDTQYF. CDR3 DNA: TGTGCCAGCAGCCCGAGAGTCGGGTTAGATACGCAGTATTTT.

This chain connects TRBV5-5 to TRBJ2-5; 10 bases agree with TRBD2. J was trimmed by 4 bases and V by 5 bases; bases with no gene match: 20. Germline loops: CDR1 SGHKS, CDR2 YYEKEE (reference sequence). CDR3 length equals 19 residues. In nucleotides, the CDR3 is TGTGCCAGCAGACCTGAGCTAGCGGGAGTAAGGGAGACCAGAGAGACCCAGTACTTC. Translation gives CASRPELAGVRETRETQYF.

The V gene is TRBV7-2, the J gene TRBJ2-3, with D tentatively TRBD2 (5 bases). CDR3 length equals 13 residues. Trimming took 5 bases from V and 5 from J, leaving 11 bases between them. The germline CDR1 and CDR2 sequences are SGHTA and FQGNSA. DNA of the CDR3: TGTGCCAGCAGCCAACTACTAGGAGATACGCAGTATTTT. This sequence encodes CASSQLLGDTQYF.

The genes are TRBV27 and TRBJ2-7; D is possibly TRBD1 (6 bases). The V end was cut by 5 bases, the J end by 3 bases, with 14 bases between. The CDR3 is 14 residues long. Germline V gene lookup returns CDR1 MNHEY and CDR2 SMNVEV (reference sequence). CDR3 protein: CASSGSTGSYEQYF. The CDR3 coding sequence is TGTGCCAGCAGTGGGTCGACAGGTAGCTACGAGCAGTACTTC.

The gene calls are TRBV2 and TRBJ2-5; D is undetermined. Between the trimmed V and J ends, which lost 4 bases and 3 bases, there was a span of 12 bases. CDR3 size: 14 residues. In germline, CDR1 is SNHLY, CDR2 FYNNEI. CDR3 region: CASSVERVKETQYF. The CDR3 nucleotides are TGTGCCAGCAGTGTGGAACGGGTTAAAGAGACCCAGTACTTC.

V and J are TRBV27 and TRBJ2-1, with 11 bases fitting TRBD1. Trimming cost V 2 bases and J 2 bases; bases outside gene matches: 2. Germline CDR1 is MNHEY and CDR2 is SMNVEV (reference sequence). The CDR3 has 16 residues. The chain's CDR3 is CASSLMGQGAYNEQFF. CDR3 coding DNA: TGTGCCAGCAGTTTAATGGGACAGGGGGCCTACAATGAGCAGTTCTTC.

The V gene is TRBV2, the J gene TRBJ2-3, with 8 bases that match TRBD1. Trimming removed 5 bases from V and 3 bases from J; junction bases left unmatched: 4. CDR3 length equals 14 residues. Germline-derived CDR1 and CDR2 are SNHLY and FYNNEI. CDR3 nucleotide sequence: TGTGCCAGCAGTCAGGGGGCTGCGACAGATACGCAGTATTTT. The encoded protein is CASSQGAATDTQYF.

V usage is TRBV5-4 and J usage is TRBJ2-2; 7 bases match TRBD1. Unmatched junction bases numbered 0, after V lost 1 base and J lost 0 bases. Germline CDR1 and CDR2: SGHNT and YYREEE (reference sequence). The CDR3 extends over 15 amino acids. DNA of the CDR3: TGTGCCAGCAGCTTGACAGGGGCGAACACCGGGGAGCTGTTTTTT. Translated: CASSLTGANTGELFF. Combining the CDR3 with reference TRBV5-4 and TRBJ2-2 gives the whole variable domain ETGVTQSPTHLIKTRGQQVTLRCSSQSGHNTVSWYQQALGQGPQFIFQYYREEENGRGNFPPRFSGLQFPNYSSELNVNALELDDSALYLCASSLTGANTGELFFGEGSRLTVL.

This chain connects TRBV19 to TRBJ2-7, with D maybe TRBD1 (6 bases). The V end lost 10 bases, the J end lost 4 bases, and 26 bases lay between the germline ends. The CDR3 length is 16 residues. The germline V gene encodes CDR1 LNHDA and CDR2 SQIVND (reference sequence). As DNA, the CDR3 is TGTGCCACGTCAAACCCGGCGGGCAGGGGACGGTACGAGCAGTACTTC. Protein: CATSNPAGRGRYEQYF.

The chain links TRBV19 to TRBJ1-3; TRBD1 is a possible D gene (5 bases). The CDR3 loop spans 16 amino acids. CDR1 and CDR2 from the germline V gene are LNHDA and SQIVND (reference sequence). The V end lost 5 bases, the J end lost 2 bases, and 16 bases lay between the germline ends. The CDR3 reads CASSGTPGRAGNTIYF. The DNA for the CDR3 is TGTGCCAGTAGTGGGACCCCGGGGAGGGCTGGAAACACCATATATTTT. The full variable domain, completed using reference TRBV19 and TRBJ1-3, is DGGITQSPKYLFRKEGQNVTLSCEQNLNHDAMYWYRQDPGQGLRLIYYSQIVNDFQKGDIAEGYSVSREKKESFPLTVTSAQKNPTAFYLCASSGTPGRAGNTIYFGEGSWLTVV.

The V call is TRBV7-9, the J call TRBJ2-5, with D perhaps matching TRBD1 (6 bases). V was shortened by 5 bases and J by 1 base, with 20 bases between the two germline ends. This CDR3 has 17 amino acids. Germline assignment: CDR1 SEHNR and CDR2 FQNEAQ (reference sequence). This CDR3 is CASSAVWASDSQETQYF. The CDR3 DNA sequence: TGTGCCAGCAGCGCAGTTTGGGCTTCGGACAGCCAAGAGACCCAGTACTTC.

This chain uses TRBV9 with TRBJ1-3, with D unresolved. The germline V and J ends were trimmed by 0 bases and 0 bases, with 10 bases remaining between them. CDR3 length: 16 residues. The V gene's germline CDR1 is SGDLS and CDR2 YYNGEE. DNA of the CDR3: TGTGCCAGCAGCGTAGAAGGAGGAAACTCTGGAAACACCATATATTTT. Translated: CASSVEGGNSGNTIYF.